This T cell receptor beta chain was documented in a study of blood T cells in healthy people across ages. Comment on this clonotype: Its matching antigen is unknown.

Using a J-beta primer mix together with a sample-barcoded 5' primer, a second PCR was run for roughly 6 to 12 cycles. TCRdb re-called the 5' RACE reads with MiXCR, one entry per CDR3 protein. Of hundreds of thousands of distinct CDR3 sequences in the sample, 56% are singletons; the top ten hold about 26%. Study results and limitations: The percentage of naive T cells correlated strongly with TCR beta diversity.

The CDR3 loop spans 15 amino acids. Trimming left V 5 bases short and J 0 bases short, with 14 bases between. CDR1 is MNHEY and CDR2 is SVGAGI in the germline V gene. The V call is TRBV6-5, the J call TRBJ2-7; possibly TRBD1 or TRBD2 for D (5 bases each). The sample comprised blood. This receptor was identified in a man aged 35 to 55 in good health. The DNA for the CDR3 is TGTGCCAGCAGTGTAGACTGGGGGAGCTCCTACGAGCAGTACTTC. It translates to CASSVDWGSSYEQYF.